The 29 T cell receptor beta chains presented below share a single source sample, sequenced in a study of identical twins. TCRdb re-called the 5' RACE reads through MiXCR, storing one row per CDR3 protein. The table records a few hundred thousand distinct CDR3 sequences, over 8.5% of them present only once. These same records also appear under a second study, on yellow fever vaccine responses in identical twins.

The sample taken for sequencing was PBMCs. The receptor source for this set is a woman in her late teens or twenties in good health.

At least ten counts were recorded for this clonotype. V usage is TRBV20-1 and J usage is TRBJ2-2; 8 positions match TRBD2. V gave up 1 base and J gave up 4 bases; unmatched junction bases: 14. The germline gives CDR1 DFQATT, CDR2 SNEGSKA (reference sequence). The CDR3 consists of 18 residues. The CDR3 DNA follows: TGCAGTGCTAGAGTCCTGACTAGCGTAGAAAAAGGCACCGGGGAGCTGTTTTTT. It yields the protein CSARVLTSVEKGTGELFF.

The chain couples TRBV7-8 to TRBJ2-1, with 7 bases identical to TRBD2. From germline, CDR1 is SGHVS and CDR2 FQNEAQ. V lost 7 bases and J lost 6; bases outside the gene matches: 24. CDR3 length equals 19 residues. The CDR3: CASTRDSEGGRDWGNEQFF. The CDR3 nucleotides read TGTGCCAGCACCAGGGATAGTGAGGGCGGGAGAGATTGGGGCAATGAGCAGTTCTTC. Complete variable domain (other parts from reference TRBV7-8 and TRBJ2-1): GAGVSQSPRYKVAKRGQDVALRCDPISGHVSLFWYQQALGQGPEFLTYFQNEAQLDKSGLPSDRFFAERPEGSVSTLKIQRTQQEDSAVYLCASTRDSEGGRDWGNEQFFGPGTRLTVL.

This chain uses TRBV6-4 with TRBJ2-3; the D gene is possibly TRBD1 (7 bases). The V end was cut by 2 bases, the J end by 0 bases, with 9 bases between. The germline CDR1 and CDR2 sequences are MRHNA and SNTAGT. The CDR3 covers 15 residues. The CDR3 DNA reads as TGTGCCAGCAGTGACCAGGGGGGAAGCACAGATACGCAGTATTTT. Its translation is CASSDQGGSTDTQYF.

This clonotype occurred a few times. V usage is TRBV10-3 and J usage is TRBJ2-7; perhaps D is TRBD1 or TRBD2 (6 bases each). V lost 4 bases, J lost 7 bases, and 14 bases lay in between. The CDR3 loop spans 13 amino acids. Looked up from germline, CDR1 is ENHRY and CDR2 is SYGVKD. Here the CDR3 DNA reads TGTGCCATCAGTGGTTCAGGGGCGGGGGAGCAGTACTTC. Its translation: CAISGSGAGEQYF.

This clonotype has just a few counts. The V and J genes are TRBV12-3 or TRBV12-4 and TRBJ2-3; D is perhaps TRBD1 (6 bases). CDR3 size: 18 residues. This chain's CDR3 is CTFSFSEPGHSPTDTQYF. In nucleotides, the CDR3 is TGTACCTTCAGTTTCAGCGAACCGGGACACAGCCCCACAGATACGCAGTATTTT.

The sample holds a few counts of this clonotype. The chain combines TRBV7-9 with TRBJ2-7, with 7 bases that match TRBD2. Losses at the gene ends were 4 bases for V and 2 bases for J; bases not matched to a gene: 8. Germline CDR1 reads SEHNR; CDR2 reads FQNEAQ (reference sequence). The CDR3 runs 15 residues. This CDR3 is CASSSHHGLAYEQYF. CDR3 coding DNA: TGTGCCAGCAGCTCACACCATGGACTAGCCTACGAGCAGTACTTC.

In this sample, this clonotype turned up a few times. The J gene is TRBJ2-1, the V gene TRBV9; TRBD2 matches at 13 bases. CDR3 size: 16 residues. Looked up from germline, CDR1 is SGDLS and CDR2 is YYNGEE. J gave up 7 bases and V 3 bases, and 7 bases lay outside the gene matches. CDR3 in DNA: TGTGCCAGCAGCGACCAACTAGCGGGAGGGGGGAATGAGCAGTTCTTC. This translates into CASSDQLAGGGNEQFF.

The chain has TRBV20-1 and TRBJ1-6, with D hard to call. CDR3 length: 14 residues. V was pared by 0 bases and J by 6 bases, with 9 bases between. Germline V lookup: CDR1 DFQATT, CDR2 SNEGSKA (reference sequence). CDR3 coding DNA: TGCAGTGCTAGAGAGGGCAGTACTAATTCACCCCTCCACTTT. Translated: CSAREGSTNSPLHF.

CDR3 nucleotide sequence: TGTGCCAGCAGCTTATTGGACAGGGGCAGGGGGTTTAGGGAGACCCAGTACTTC. Protein sequence: CASSLLDRGRGFRETQYF. V usage is TRBV11-2 and J usage is TRBJ2-5; 9 bases align to TRBD1. The length of the CDR3 is 18 residues. Germline CDR1 and CDR2: SGHAT and FQNNGV. V was pared by 2 bases and J by 5 bases, with 15 bases of the junction left unmatched.

This chain links TRBV7-2 with TRBJ2-7; the D gene is possibly TRBD1 (6 bases). V shed 2 bases and J shed 3 bases, with 14 bases lying between them. Germline V gene lookup returns CDR1 SGHTA and CDR2 FQGNSA. CDR3 size: 15 residues. CDR3 DNA: TGTGCCAGCAGCTTACAGGGGCAGGGATACTACGAGCAGTACTTC. Protein sequence: CASSLQGQGYYEQYF.

V and J are TRBV30 and TRBJ2-1; TRBD2 matches 15 bases. The CDR3 extends over 15 amino acids. The V segment lost 3 bases and the J segment 4 bases; nucleotides outside the gene matches: 1. The germline V gene encodes CDR1 GTSNPN and CDR2 SVGIG (reference sequence). CDR3 bases: TGTGCCTGGAGGGGACTAGCGGGAGGATACAATGAGCAGTTCTTC. It translates to CAWRGLAGGYNEQFF.

The V gene is TRBV11-2, the J gene TRBJ2-1; TRBD2 matches 11 bases. The CDR3 has 15 residues. V lost 6 bases and J lost 9; bases outside the gene matches: 10. The germline gives CDR1 SGHAT, CDR2 FQNNGV. The CDR3 DNA sequence: TGTGCCAGCAGTATAGCGGGAGGGCCTGCCCCTGAGCAGTTCTTC. Translation: CASSIAGGPAPEQFF. Based on the CDR3 plus reference TRBV11-2 and TRBJ2-1, the full variable domain is EAGVAQSPRYKIIEKRQSVAFWCNPISGHATLYWYQQILGQGPKLLIQFQNNGVVDDSQLPKDRFSAERLKGVDSTLKIQPAKLEDSAVYLCASSIAGGPAPEQFFGPGTRLTVL.

The sample holds many counts of this clonotype. This chain uses TRBV28 with TRBJ2-2, with D possibly being TRBD1 (6 bases). The CDR3 length is 15 residues. Germline V gene sequence: CDR1 MDHEN, CDR2 SYDVKM. Trimming pared 7 bases from V and 1 base from J, leaving 13 bases between. The DNA for the CDR3 is TGTGCCAGCACCCAGCCGACAGGGAACACCGGGGAGCTGTTTTTT. It specifies CASTQPTGNTGELFF.

The chain couples TRBV20-1 to TRBJ2-4, with 9 bases lining up with TRBD1. Germline CDR1 reads DFQATT; CDR2 reads SNEGSKA (reference sequence). The length of the CDR3 is 15 residues. With 0 bases clipped from V and 4 bases from J, the junction kept 4 bases outside the gene matches. DNA for the CDR3: TGCAGTGCTAGAGATCGGACAGGGGCAAAAAACATTCAGTACTTC. Protein: CSARDRTGAKNIQYF.

Ten or more counts support this clonotype. This sequence joins TRBV5-1 and TRBJ1-3, with D possibly matching TRBD1 (6 bases). Looked up from germline, CDR1 is SGHRS and CDR2 is YFSETQ. V was cut by 1 base and J by 2 bases, with 10 bases left in between. The CDR3 has 15 amino acids. CDR3 sequence: CASSLSTGTGNTIYF. DNA of the CDR3: TGCGCCAGCAGCTTGTCAACAGGGACTGGAAACACCATATATTTT.

This clonotype was recorded a few times. The chain has TRBV12-3 or TRBV12-4 and TRBJ2-7; the D is unclear. The CDR3 has 14 amino acids. With 2 bases removed from V and 7 bases from J, the gap between germline ends came to 15 bases. CDR3 protein: CASSLSLRPREQYF. The CDR3 DNA follows: TGTGCCAGCAGTTTAAGCTTGCGCCCCCGGGAGCAGTACTTC.

This clonotype has at least ten counts. The V call is TRBV4-2, the J call TRBJ2-1, with 12 bases identical to TRBD2. Germline CDR1 is LGHNA and CDR2 is YNFKEQ. Germline trimming cut 4 bases from V and 0 bases from J; bases unmatched to any gene: 7. The CDR3 contains 18 residues. The DNA of the CDR3 is TGTGCCAGCAGCCGGGGACTAGCGGGCCTTAACTCCTACAATGAGCAGTTCTTC. Its protein is CASSRGLAGLNSYNEQFF.

This clonotype was recorded at least ten times. This chain connects TRBV2 to TRBJ2-1; D gene uncertain. CDR1 is SNHLY, CDR2 FYNNEI, per germline. This CDR3 spans 17 amino acids. Trimming removed 9 bases at V and 4 bases at J, with 25 bases between. Here the CDR3 reads CARRDPEDETNYNEQFF. In nucleotides, the CDR3 is TGTGCCAGACGAGATCCTGAAGATGAAACTAATTACAATGAGCAGTTCTTC.

This clonotype was found a few times. The chain uses TRBV19 and TRBJ2-2; D is perhaps TRBD2 (5 bases). This CDR3 region has 14 residues. V was cut by 9 bases and J by 1 base, with 12 bases left in between. Germline CDR1 and CDR2: LNHDA and SQIVND (reference sequence). As DNA, the CDR3 is TGTGCCAGACCCTTCGCGGGGAACACCGGGGAGCTGTTTTTT. Encoded protein: CARPFAGNTGELFF.

At least ten counts were recorded for this clonotype. The V gene is TRBV2, the J gene TRBJ1-5, with D possibly TRBD1 on 6 matching bases. This CDR3 contains 14 residues. The germline V gene encodes CDR1 SNHLY and CDR2 FYNNEI. The V and J ends lost 6 bases and 5 bases respectively, with 14 bases between them. The CDR3: CASRGAQVDQPQHF. Here the CDR3 DNA reads TGTGCCAGCAGGGGGGCGCAGGTTGATCAGCCCCAGCATTTT.

The table lists this clonotype with a few counts. The rearrangement joins TRBV12-3 or TRBV12-4 to TRBJ2-3, with 10 bases identical to TRBD2. The CDR3 consists of 15 residues. Trimming at V came to 6 bases and at J to 5 bases, leaving 8 bases not matched to a gene. The CDR3 is CASSTGTSVQDTQYF. The CDR3 DNA follows: TGTGCCAGCAGCACCGGGACTAGCGTACAAGATACGCAGTATTTT.

This clonotype appeared many times. The gene calls are TRBV12-3 or TRBV12-4 and TRBJ2-2; 11 bases are a match to TRBD2. V was pared by 1 base and J by 2 bases, with 3 bases of the junction left unmatched. CDR3 length equals 17 residues. CDR3 protein: CASSLDTSGGNTGELFF. In DNA form, the CDR3 reads TGTGCCAGCAGTTTAGACACTAGCGGGGGTAACACCGGGGAGCTGTTTTTT.

The chain uses TRBV14 and TRBJ2-1, with D maybe TRBD2 (5 bases). Germline loops: CDR1 SGHDN, CDR2 FVKESK. The CDR3 is made up of 13 amino acids. Trimming stripped 5 bases from V and 6 bases from J, with 11 bases between. The CDR3 reads CASSATGFNEQFF. The CDR3 DNA is TGTGCCAGCAGCGCAACGGGGTTCAATGAGCAGTTCTTC. The whole variable domain, remainder taken from reference TRBV14 and TRBJ2-1, is EAGVTQFPSHSVIEKGQTVTLRCDPISGHDNLYWYRRVMGKEIKFLLHFVKESKQDESGMPNNRFLAERTGGTYSTLKVQPAELEDSGVYFCASSATGFNEQFFGPGTRLTVL.

The genes are TRBV5-7 and TRBJ2-1, with 9 bases that match TRBD2. TRBV5-7 is assigned to the ORF class and has an uncertain function. This CDR3 comprises 16 residues. The junction had 10 bases not matched to a gene; V was cut back by 3 bases and J by 6 bases. The CDR3 sequence is CASSYLGLAGFNEQFF. In DNA, the CDR3 is TGTGCCAGCAGCTATCTTGGCCTAGCGGGGTTCAATGAGCAGTTCTTC.

This chain connects TRBV5-1 to TRBJ2-7; 7 nucleotides align to TRBD1. V lost 4 bases to trimming and J lost 4 bases; unmatched junction nucleotides: 17. Germline CDR1 SGHRS, CDR2 YFSETQ. CDR3 size: 17 residues. Here the CDR3 DNA reads TGCGCCAGCAGCGCGCCGGAACAGGGGTGGAAACAGTACGAGCAGTACTTC. Its protein product is CASSAPEQGWKQYEQYF.

This clonotype has ten or more counts. The genes are TRBV29-1 and TRBJ2-5; D is ambiguous. Deletions cut 4 bases from V and 4 bases from J, with 13 bases between. CDR3 length: 13 residues. Per germline, CDR1 SQVTM and CDR2 ANQGSEA. CDR3 sequence: CSVAPRDPETQYF. The CDR3 region has the DNA TGCAGCGTTGCCCCCAGAGACCCAGAGACCCAGTACTTC.

The rearrangement uses TRBV6-1 and TRBJ2-1, with D possibly called TRBD1 or TRBD2 (6 bases each). The germline V and J ends were trimmed by 4 bases and 3 bases, with 16 bases remaining between them. Germline lookup yields CDR1 MNHNS and CDR2 SASEGT. The CDR3 totals 16 residues. The DNA for the CDR3 is TGTGCCAGCAGTGGCCCTGGGGGGCAATACTACAATGAGCAGTTCTTC. This gives the protein CASSGPGGQYYNEQFF.

This clonotype was counted ten times or more. The gene calls are TRBV7-9 and TRBJ2-3, with 7 bases identical to TRBD1. The length of the CDR3 is 17 residues. CDR1 SEHNR and CDR2 FQNEAQ come from the germline V gene (reference sequence). The junction had 8 bases not matched to a gene; V was cut back by 0 bases and J by 2 bases. CDR3 bases: TGTGCCAGCAGCTTAGCGACACAGGGGCCGACCACAGATACGCAGTATTTT. It specifies CASSLATQGPTTDTQYF.

A word on this clonotype: Germline and junction disagree at one end, which may indicate a read error. This chain joins TRBV20-1 and TRBJ2-1; TRBD2 matches at 7 bases. The CDR3 has 17 amino acids. Germline assignment: CDR1 DFQATT and CDR2 SNEGSKA (reference sequence). CDR3 protein: CCAKLHYERDTYNEQFF. DNA for the CDR3: TGCTGTGCCAAACTCCACTATGAGCGGGATACCTACAATGAGCAGTTCTTC.